The clone carrying this TCR beta chain was found many times. Its antigen is unidentified. This record belongs to a study of molecular identifiers for immune sequencing clone quantification. Overall study results and limits: Naive cells had under 1% of molecules in clones above 20 RNA copies, effectors over 99%.

Naive CD8 libraries came from about 19,000 to 1,100,000 sorted cells with 10%, 30% or 50% RNA. Each CDR3 protein is one row after TCRdb ran MiXCR on the PCR reads. The sample lists about 97,000 distinct CDR3 sequences, 20% to 30% occurring once. V trimming: 5 bases; J trimming: 1 base; junction bases outside the gene matches: 9. The CDR3 sequence is 16 residues long. The germline V gene has CDR1 SEHNR and CDR2 FQNEAQ (reference sequence). The clonotype comes from a human donor in good health. Some libraries in this study had Jurkat cell RNA spiked in. Sequencing was performed on naive CD8+ T cells from blood, with Jurkat cell RNA spiked in. As to subset: FACS-sorted CD8+CD4-CCR7+CD45RA+ naive T cells. This sequence joins TRBV7-9 and TRBJ2-3, with TRBD2 identical over 7 bases. The CDR3 reads CASSLPAGGGTDTQYF. CDR3 DNA: TGTGCCAGCAGCCTCCCGGCTGGGGGGGGCACAGATACGCAGTATTTT.